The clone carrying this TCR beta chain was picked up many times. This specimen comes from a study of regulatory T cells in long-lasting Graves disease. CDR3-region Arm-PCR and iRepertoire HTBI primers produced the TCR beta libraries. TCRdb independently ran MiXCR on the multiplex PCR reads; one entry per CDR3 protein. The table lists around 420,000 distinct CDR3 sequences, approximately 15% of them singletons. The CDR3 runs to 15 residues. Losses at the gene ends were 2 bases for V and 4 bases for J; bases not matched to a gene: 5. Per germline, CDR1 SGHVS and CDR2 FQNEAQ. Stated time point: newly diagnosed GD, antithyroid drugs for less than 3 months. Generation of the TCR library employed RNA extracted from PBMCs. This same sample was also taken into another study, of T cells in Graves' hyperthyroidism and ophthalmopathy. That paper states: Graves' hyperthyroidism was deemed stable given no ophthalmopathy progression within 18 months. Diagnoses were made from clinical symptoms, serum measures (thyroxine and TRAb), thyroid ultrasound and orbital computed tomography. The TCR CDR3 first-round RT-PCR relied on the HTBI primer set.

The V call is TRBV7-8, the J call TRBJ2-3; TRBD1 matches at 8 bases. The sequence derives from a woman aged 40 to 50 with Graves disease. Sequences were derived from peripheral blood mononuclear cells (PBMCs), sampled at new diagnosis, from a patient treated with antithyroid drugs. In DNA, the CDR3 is TGTGCCAGCAGCTTACTCGGACAGGGAGCAGATACGCAGTATTTT. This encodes CASSLLGQGADTQYF.